Below, 11 T cell receptor beta chains from the same sample are listed, as sequenced in a study of T cell changes during pregnancy in multiple sclerosis. Generated by immunoSEQ multiplex PCR, the TCRdb table keeps only in-frame clones and is missing some. The table shows around 81,000 clones, with 80% to 95% occurring only once. The material was peripheral blood, obtained after pregnancy. The receptors were gathered from a female donor in good health, enrolled as a control in a pregnancy study.

The J gene is TRBJ1-2, the V gene TRBV5-1; possibly TRBD1 for D (6 bases). The germline V and J ends were trimmed by 4 bases and 1 base, with 11 bases remaining between them. The CDR3 length is 14 residues. Germline V CDR1 and CDR2: SGHRS, YFSETQ. DNA for the CDR3: TGCGCCAGCAGCCCTACAGGGATTAACTATGGCTACACCTTC. The encoded protein is CASSPTGINYGYTF. Full variable domain (rest looked up from reference TRBV5-1 and TRBJ1-2): KAGVTQTPRYLIKTRGQQVTLSCSPISGHRSVSWYQQTPGQGLQFLFEYFSETQRNKGNFPGRFSGRQFSNSRSEMNVSTLELGDSALYLCASSPTGINYGYTFGSGTRLTVV.

V gene TRBV10-3 combines with J gene TRBJ2-5; TRBD1 matches at 9 bases. CDR3 length: 13 amino acids. J gave up 4 bases and V 8 bases, and 5 bases lay outside the gene matches. Germline V CDR1 and CDR2: ENHRY, SYGVKD. CDR3 sequence (DNA): TGTGCCATCGCGGGACAGGGAGGAGAGACCCAGTACTTC. Its protein product is CAIAGQGGETQYF.

The rearrangement links TRBV28 to TRBJ2-5; a possible D gene is TRBD1 (6 bases). The germline V and J ends were trimmed by 5 bases and 1 base, with 11 bases remaining between them. The CDR3 totals 14 residues. Germline V gives CDR1 MDHEN, CDR2 SYDVKM. The CDR3 DNA sequence: TGTGCCAGCAGTCTCTGGGACACCCAAGAGACCCAGTACTTC. Its translation is CASSLWDTQETQYF.

The rearrangement links TRBV7-6 to TRBJ2-5; 10 bases agree with TRBD2. CDR1 is SGHVS, CDR2 FNYEAQ, per germline. CDR3 size: 17 residues. Unmatched junction bases numbered 7, after V lost 2 bases and J lost 1 base. The CDR3 DNA is TGTGCCAGCAGCTTACGGCTAGCGGGGGTGGGCCAAGAGACCCAGTACTTC. Its protein is CASSLRLAGVGQETQYF.

This rearrangement joins TRBV10-3 to TRBJ1-4, with TRBD1 matching 8 bases. The CDR3 extends over 15 amino acids. The V gene end was trimmed by 9 bases and the J gene end by 0 bases; junction bases not matched to a gene: 6. Germline V CDR1 and CDR2: ENHRY, SYGVKD. CDR3 loop: CAISGQEATNEKLFF. CDR3 sequence (DNA): TGTGCCATTTCGGGACAGGAGGCAACTAATGAAAAACTGTTTTTT.

V is TRBV4-1 and J is TRBJ1-6; TRBD1 is a possible D gene (5 bases). This CDR3 region has 12 residues. V shed 4 bases and J shed 8 bases, with 6 bases lying between them. CDR1 MGHRA and CDR2 YSYEKL come from the germline V gene. The CDR3 region is CASSRGDSPLHF. The CDR3 region has the DNA TGCGCCAGCAGCCGGGGGGATTCACCCCTCCACTTT.

The sample holds one count of this clone. This chain uses TRBV18 with TRBJ1-5; possible D gene TRBD1, 5 bases. Between the trimmed V and J ends, which lost 4 bases and 8 bases, there was a span of 18 bases. The CDR3 spans 15 residues. CDR1 is KGHSH, CDR2 LQKENI, per germline. This CDR3 is CASSQQDGVQEPQHF. CDR3 nucleotides: TGTGCCAGCTCACAACAGGACGGAGTCCAAGAGCCCCAGCATTTT.

The CDR3 spells CASSRDGQTYEQYF. DNA of the CDR3: TGCGCCAGCAGCCGGGACGGACAGACCTACGAGCAGTACTTC. The chain carries TRBV5-1 and TRBJ2-7; TRBD1 is a possible D gene (6 bases). From germline, CDR1 is SGHRS and CDR2 YFSETQ. V shed 4 bases and J shed 2 bases, with 13 bases lying between them. There are 14 residues in the CDR3.

The J gene is TRBJ1-2, the V gene TRBV15, with D tentatively TRBD1 (5 bases). Germline values: CDR1 LNHNV, CDR2 YYDKDF (reference sequence). The CDR3 extends over 13 amino acids. V was pared by 5 bases and J by 8 bases, with 15 bases between. The CDR3 region is CATSPLLGGGYTF. The CDR3 coding sequence is TGTGCCACCAGCCCACTCCTCGGGGGAGGCTACACCTTC.

The gene calls are TRBV14 and TRBJ1-3; D possibly corresponds to TRBD1 (6 bases). This CDR3 contains 14 residues. Deletions cut 4 bases from V and 2 bases from J, with 9 bases between. Germline V lookup: CDR1 SGHDN, CDR2 FVKESK. CDR3 sequence (DNA): TGTGCCAGCAGCCTACAGGGAACTGGAAACACCATATATTTT. Residues: CASSLQGTGNTIYF.

This sequence joins TRBV2 and TRBJ2-3; D is perhaps TRBD1 (5 bases). Trimming removed 2 bases from V and 0 bases from J, with 6 bases in between. Germline V gives CDR1 SNHLY, CDR2 FYNNEI. The CDR3 totals 14 residues. The CDR3, as DNA: TGTGCCAGCAGTGAACAGGGAAGCACAGATACGCAGTATTTT. Its translation: CASSEQGSTDTQYF.